A single sample gave rise to the 11 T cell receptor beta chains below, sequenced in a study of blood T cell repertoires in COVID-19. The protocol was immunoSEQ multiplex PCR, while the TCRdb copy is restricted to in-frame clones and leaves out a portion. The sample carries roughly 250,000 clones, about 86% recorded once. The sample taken for sequencing was peripheral blood. The receptors stem from a woman older than 75 with acute or convalescent COVID-19.

The chain couples TRBV7-9 to TRBJ1-4; D remains unclear. V shed 5 bases and J shed 7 bases, with 29 bases lying between them. CDR1 SEHNR and CDR2 FQNEAQ come from the germline V gene (reference sequence). CDR3 length: 19 amino acids. CDR3 DNA: TGTGCCAGCAGCCCAAAACAGCTGCCGATACCCCTTGATCCTGAAAAACTGTTTTTT. Protein: CASSPKQLPIPLDPEKLFF.

The chain is built from TRBV2 and TRBJ2-7, with TRBD1 matching 7 bases. Germline-derived CDR1 and CDR2 are SNHLY and FYNNEI. CDR3 size: 13 residues. V lost 6 bases and J lost 6; bases outside the gene matches: 8. CDR3 nucleotides: TGTGCCAGCAGGGAGACAGGGAAAAGCGAGCAGTACTTC. It yields the protein CASRETGKSEQYF.

In this sample, this clone turned up a few times. The V and J genes are TRBV7-9 and TRBJ1-2; D is unresolved. The CDR3 is 15 residues long. Trimming cost V 6 bases and J 5 bases, with 19 bases left between them. Germline V lookup: CDR1 SEHNR, CDR2 FQNEAQ (reference sequence). Here the CDR3 DNA reads TGTGCCAGCAGTTCTTCAGTGGACTTTCGTTATGGCTACACCTTC. It specifies CASSSSVDFRYGYTF.

The J gene is TRBJ1-1, the V gene TRBV5-1, with D possibly being TRBD1 (5 bases). This CDR3 spans 16 amino acids. CDR1 is SGHRS and CDR2 is YFSETQ in the germline V gene. V lost 4 bases to trimming and J lost 2 bases, with 18 bases between them. The CDR3 DNA sequence: TGCGCCAGCAGCCCGGACGGGGGGGGAGGTAACACTGAAGCTTTCTTT. Protein: CASSPDGGGGNTEAFF. The whole variable domain, remainder taken from reference TRBV5-1 and TRBJ1-1, is KAGVTQTPRYLIKTRGQQVTLSCSPISGHRSVSWYQQTPGQGLQFLFEYFSETQRNKGNFPGRFSGRQFSNSRSEMNVSTLELGDSALYLCASSPDGGGGNTEAFFGQGTRLTVV.

V gene TRBV5-6 combines with J gene TRBJ2-1; D gene unclear. V gave up 0 bases and J gave up 2 bases, with 6 bases separating them. This CDR3 is 14 amino acids long. Germline V gene sequence: CDR1 SGHDT, CDR2 YYEEEE. The CDR3 spells CASSLDSPYNEQFF. In DNA, the CDR3 is TGTGCCAGCAGCTTGGACAGCCCCTACAATGAGCAGTTCTTC.

This clone was found a few times. The chain employs TRBV5-4 and TRBJ2-1, with 7 nucleotides matching TRBD2. The junction had 9 bases not matched to a gene; V was cut back by 4 bases and J by 8 bases. This CDR3 has 14 amino acids. Germline lookup yields CDR1 SGHNT and CDR2 YYREEE (reference sequence). CDR3 bases: TGTGCCAGCAGCCCAACTAGCGTTGTCGATGAGCAGTTCTTC. It codes for CASSPTSVVDEQFF.

The chain employs TRBV11-2 and TRBJ1-3; D might be TRBD1 (5 bases). The germline V gene has CDR1 SGHAT and CDR2 FQNNGV. The V end was cut by 5 bases, the J end by 2 bases, with 16 bases between. This CDR3 contains 16 residues. CDR3 nucleotide sequence: TGTGCCAGCAGCCCGCATGGGGCCGGAACTGGAAACACCATATATTTT. Protein: CASSPHGAGTGNTIYF. The full variable domain, rest sourced from reference TRBV11-2 and TRBJ1-3, is EAGVAQSPRYKIIEKRQSVAFWCNPISGHATLYWYQQILGQGPKLLIQFQNNGVVDDSQLPKDRFSAERLKGVDSTLKIQPAKLEDSAVYLCASSPHGAGTGNTIYFGEGSWLTVV.

The rearrangement uses TRBV5-1 and TRBJ2-2; possibly TRBD1 for D (6 bases). V was clipped by 3 bases and J by 0 bases, with 12 bases between them. The germline gives CDR1 SGHRS, CDR2 YFSETQ. The CDR3 has 16 amino acids. CDR3 amino acids: CASSSSGTTNTGELFF. CDR3 sequence (DNA): TGCGCCAGCAGCTCGTCCGGGACAACGAACACCGGGGAGCTGTTTTTT.

This clone appeared a single time. The chain carries TRBV3-1 (or the pseudogene TRBV3-2) and TRBJ2-4; unclear D gene. The CDR3 spans 15 residues. V was pared by 1 base and J by 0 bases, with 7 bases between. Germline values: CDR1 LGHDT, CDR2 YNNKEL (reference sequence). CDR3 DNA: TGTGCCAGCAGCCAAGTTAGTTTAGCCAAAAACATTCAGTACTTC. Protein sequence: CASSQVSLAKNIQYF.

The chain is built from TRBV28 and TRBJ1-4, with D possibly matching TRBD1 (6 bases). This CDR3 is built from 17 residues. V lost 2 bases to trimming and J lost 1 base, with 14 bases between them. Germline CDR1 reads MDHEN; CDR2 reads SYDVKM. CDR3: CASSLAGAGRTNEKLFF. The CDR3 region has the DNA TGTGCCAGCAGTTTAGCAGGGGCTGGTAGAACTAATGAAAAACTGTTTTTT.

This clone has more than one count but fewer than ten. The chain couples TRBV28 to TRBJ1-1; D is unclear. The CDR3 totals 14 residues. Germline V CDR1 and CDR2: MDHEN, SYDVKM. V was pared by 6 bases and J by 0 bases, with 11 bases between. The CDR3 protein is CASSNRYMNTEAFF. CDR3 DNA sequence: TGTGCCAGCAGCAACAGATACATGAACACTGAAGCTTTCTTT.